One and the same sample provided the 12 T cell receptor beta chains below, sequenced in a study of T cells after yellow fever vaccination. TCRdb re-analysed the 5' RACE reads in MiXCR, keeping a single row per CDR3 protein. The sample shows 150,000 to 200,000 distinct CDR3 sequences, 9.5% to 12% of them seen only once. The sequenced sample was CD8+ T cells sorted from PBMCs, obtained 15 days after the yellow fever booster vaccination. These receptors were obtained from a man younger than 30 who received the YFV17D yellow fever vaccine.

This chain uses TRBV6-5 with TRBJ2-1; TRBD2 agrees at 7 bases. Germline-derived CDR1 and CDR2 are MNHEY and SVGAGI. V shed 7 bases and J 6 bases; nucleotides not matched to a gene: 9. This CDR3 comprises 14 residues. CDR3 sequence: CASTNTGEGNEQFF. The CDR3 DNA reads TGTGCCAGCACCAATACGGGGGAGGGCAATGAGCAGTTCTTC.

The chain couples TRBV29-1 to TRBJ1-1; tentative D call: TRBD1 (5 bases). CDR3 size: 13 residues. The germline V gene encodes CDR1 SQVTM and CDR2 ANQGSEA. V dropped 1 base and J dropped 11 bases, with 17 bases sitting between them. The CDR3 DNA sequence: TGCAGCGTTGAAGTCGTCGGGGCCCGAGGGGCTTTCTTT. Translation gives CSVEVVGARGAFF.

The chain joins TRBV5-4 to TRBJ1-6; D gene ambiguous. The CDR3 length is 14 residues. Between the trimmed V and J ends, which lost 0 bases and 7 bases, there was a span of 8 bases. Germline V gives CDR1 SGHNT, CDR2 YYREEE (reference sequence). The CDR3 sequence is CASSLVVRNSPLHF. The CDR3 nucleotides read TGTGCCAGCAGCTTGGTCGTCAGAAATTCACCCCTCCACTTT.

This clonotype was detected only a few times. The chain employs TRBV7-9 and TRBJ1-5, with 8 bases aligning to TRBD1. The CDR3 length is 16 residues. The germline V gene has CDR1 SEHNR and CDR2 FQNEAQ (reference sequence). V gave up 4 bases and J gave up 3 bases; unmatched junction bases: 8. The CDR3 DNA reads TGTGCCAGCAGCTCACATCGACAGGGGTTCAATCAGCCCCAGCATTTT. This codes for CASSSHRQGFNQPQHF.

V is TRBV12-3 or TRBV12-4 and J is TRBJ1-5, with a tentative D call TRBD1 (5 bases). Trimming shortened V by 0 bases and J by 6 bases, and 9 bases separated the two germline ends. This CDR3 region has 14 residues. The CDR3 DNA sequence: TGTGCCAGCAGTTTAGCGGGGGGGGTTCAGCCCCAGCATTTT. Translation gives CASSLAGGVQPQHF.

This clonotype was picked up many times. J is TRBJ1-3 and V is TRBV9, with TRBD1 matching 7 bases. Germline trimming cut 4 bases from V and 4 bases from J; bases unmatched to any gene: 5. Germline assignment: CDR1 SGDLS and CDR2 YYNGEE. The CDR3 extends over 14 amino acids. CDR3: CASSPQGGGNTIYF. In nucleotides, the CDR3 is TGTGCCAGCAGCCCCCAGGGGGGGGGAAACACCATATATTTT.

The chain has TRBV7-3 and TRBJ2-1; TRBD2 agrees at 13 bases. The CDR3 length is 16 residues. The J segment lost 7 bases and the V segment lost 3 bases, leaving 6 bases of the junction unmatched. The V gene's germline CDR1 is SGHTA and CDR2 FQGTGA. The CDR3: CASSLGLAGFVNEQFF. CDR3 sequence (DNA): TGTGCCAGCAGCTTGGGACTAGCGGGATTCGTGAATGAGCAGTTCTTC.

This clonotype was seen a handful of times. DNA of the CDR3: TGTGCCAGCAGCTTAGGCTACCAGCCCCAGCATTTT. Its protein is CASSLGYQPQHF. This chain connects TRBV7-2 to TRBJ1-5; no definite D call. Germline assignment: CDR1 SGHTA and CDR2 FQGNSA. The V gene lost 1 base and the J gene lost 7 bases, with 5 bases spanning the gap. The CDR3 loop spans 12 amino acids.

The chain couples TRBV18 to TRBJ1-5; D ambiguous. This CDR3 has 15 residues. Trimming pared 3 bases from V and 5 bases from J, leaving 14 bases between. Germline CDR1 reads KGHSH; CDR2 reads LQKENI. CDR3 region: CASSPRTRSDQPQHF. In DNA form, the CDR3 reads TGTGCCAGCTCACCGAGGACCCGGTCTGATCAGCCCCAGCATTTT.

V usage is TRBV6-2 or TRBV6-3 and J usage is TRBJ2-1; 10 bases map to TRBD2. CDR1 and CDR2 from the germline V gene are MNHEY and SVGEGT. Trimming took 8 bases from V and 7 from J; bases not matched to a gene: 5. The CDR3 contains 13 residues. CDR3 in amino acids: CASGSGGYNEQFF. CDR3 DNA: TGTGCCAGCGGTAGCGGGGGGTATAATGAGCAGTTCTTC.

V and J are TRBV7-6 and TRBJ2-1; the match to TRBD2 covers 7 bases. CDR1 and CDR2 from the germline V gene are SGHVS and FNYEAQ. The CDR3 is 14 residues long. V was pared by 4 bases and J by 6 bases, with 6 bases of the junction left unmatched. CDR3: CASSYSGTTNEQFF. The CDR3 nucleotides read TGTGCCAGCAGCTATTCCGGGACTACCAATGAGCAGTTCTTC.

The sample holds many counts of this clonotype. The chain links TRBV27 to TRBJ2-1, with 11 bases matching TRBD2. J gave up 8 bases and V 8 bases, and 11 bases lay outside the gene matches. Germline lookup yields CDR1 MNHEY and CDR2 SMNVEV (reference sequence). The CDR3 has 15 residues. The CDR3 sequence: CASQTLAGGLDEQFF. The CDR3 DNA sequence: TGTGCCAGCCAAACCTTAGCGGGGGGGTTGGATGAGCAGTTCTTC.